This T cell receptor (beta chain) was found in a study of blood T cell repertoires in COVID-19. Germline V gives CDR1 SGHNT, CDR2 YYREEE (reference sequence). The CDR3 extends over 15 amino acids. The V gene lost 6 bases and the J gene lost 4 bases, with 20 bases spanning the gap. Original analysis: How many nucleated cells were present was estimated from reference gene primer amplification. Here immunoSEQ multiplex PCR was the method, and the copy in TCRdb shows in-frame clones only, minus some. The V and J calls and clone size come from that table; D and trimming were worked out from the DNA. Among more than 250,000 clones, around 86% were seen once, and the ten largest hold 3.5% to 4%.

This clonotype was obtained from a man aged 18-30 years with active or convalescent COVID-19. The specimen sequenced was peripheral blood. This chain joins TRBV5-4 and TRBJ2-7; TRBD2 is a possible D gene (6 bases). The DNA of the CDR3 is TGTGCCAGCAACACCCTGGAGCGGGTCCGTTACGAGCAGTACTTC. This encodes CASNTLERVRYEQYF.